What follows are 7 T cell receptor beta chains derived from one specimen sequenced in a study of blood T cell repertoires in COVID-19. Sequencing was performed with immunoSEQ multiplex PCR; in TCRdb, only in-frame clones are kept and a portion is missing. The sample has 160,000 or so clones, 70% to 90% seen once. Sequences were obtained from peripheral blood. The receptors were sampled from a woman in her fifties or sixties with COVID-19, enrolled during active disease.

This clone came up once. J is TRBJ1-2 and V is TRBV13, with 7 bases fitting TRBD1. The CDR3 consists of 15 residues. V shed 4 bases and J 8 bases; nucleotides not matched to a gene: 13. From germline, CDR1 is PRHDT and CDR2 FYEKMQ (reference sequence). The CDR3 coding sequence is TGTGCCAGCAGCTATGGGATACAGGGGACGCGCGGCTACACCTTC. Residues: CASSYGIQGTRGYTF.

This clone was seen a few times. The V call is TRBV4-2, the J call TRBJ2-1; 15 bases map to TRBD2. Germline V gene data show CDR1 as LGHNA and CDR2 as YNFKEQ. V dropped 4 bases and J dropped 0; count of bases not matched to a gene: 7. This CDR3 is 19 amino acids long. The CDR3 protein is CASSLYGLAGGLSYNEQFF. The CDR3 DNA reads TGTGCCAGCAGCCTCTACGGACTAGCGGGGGGGCTCTCCTACAATGAGCAGTTCTTC.

This chain links TRBV10-3 with TRBJ2-7; D might be TRBD2 (5 bases). Germline lookup yields CDR1 ENHRY and CDR2 SYGVKD. The CDR3 extends over 14 amino acids. V dropped 4 bases and J dropped 6 bases, with 16 bases sitting between them. CDR3 sequence (DNA): TGTGCCATCAGTGTAGGAGGATCCTCCGGCGAGCAGTACTTC. The encoded protein is CAISVGGSSGEQYF.

The genes are TRBV11-2 and TRBJ2-7; the D gene is possibly TRBD1 (6 bases). Germline V gives CDR1 SGHAT, CDR2 FQNNGV. Trimming cost V 5 bases and J 5 bases, with 19 bases left between them. This CDR3 comprises 15 residues. This CDR3 reads CASSQRQVSPDEQYF. DNA for the CDR3: TGTGCCAGCAGCCAGAGACAGGTATCCCCCGACGAGCAGTACTTC.

The genes are TRBV27 and TRBJ2-7; 9 bases match TRBD1. This CDR3 region has 16 residues. The junction had 10 bases not matched to a gene; V was cut back by 0 bases and J by 7 bases. Germline V gene data show CDR1 as MNHEY and CDR2 as SMNVEV (reference sequence). CDR3 coding DNA: TGTGCCAGCAGTTTATCGGGGTGGACAGGGGTGTGGGAGCAGTACTTC. Translated, it gives CASSLSGWTGVWEQYF.

The chain recombines TRBV14 with TRBJ1-4; D is uncertain. CDR1 SGHDN and CDR2 FVKESK come from the germline V gene. V shed 4 bases and J shed 5 bases, with 8 bases lying between them. This CDR3 is 13 amino acids long. The CDR3 region is CASSRAFNEKLFF. CDR3 DNA sequence: TGTGCCAGCAGCCGGGCCTTCAATGAAAAACTGTTTTTT.

J is TRBJ1-2 and V is TRBV5-4, with unresolved D. Germline V gene lookup returns CDR1 SGHNT and CDR2 YYREEE (reference sequence). Trimming pared 0 bases from V and 8 bases from J, leaving 11 bases between. The CDR3 has 13 amino acids. DNA for the CDR3: TGTGCCAGCAGCTTGGGGGCGGGGTTGGGCTACACCTTC. It specifies CASSLGAGLGYTF.